This is a list of T cell receptor beta chains from one sample in a study of blood T cells in healthy people across ages. TCRdb itself ran the 5' RACE reads through MiXCR, one entry per CDR3 protein. The repertoire includes around 2 million distinct CDR3 sequences, about two fifths of them detected once, and about 21% sits in the top ten. The sample consisted of blood. Every receptor here comes from a human donor in good health. The conserved cysteine and the conserved F or W are not part of the CDR3 here.

V: TRBV4-2
J: TRBJ1-5
CDR3: ASSQRQEDQPQH

V: TRBV5-1
J: TRBJ2-6
CDR3: ASSALISSGANVLT

V: TRBV24-1
J: TRBJ1-1
CDR3: ATSDSDRPTEAF

V: TRBV20-1
J: TRBJ1-2
CDR3: SASDREGGYGYT

V: TRBV20-1
J: TRBJ2-5
CDR3: SAPPGTGSETQY

V: TRBV6-2/TRBV6-3
J: TRBJ1-2
CDR3: ASLGVQRNYGYT

V: TRBV9
J: TRBJ1-2
CDR3: ASSESGRTNYGYT

V: TRBV13
J: TRBJ2-1
CDR3: ASSFMAGILGYNEQF

V: TRBV3-1
J: TRBJ2-6
CDR3: ASSPSPGTNSGANVLT

V: TRBV11-3
J: TRBJ2-1
CDR3: ASSPRAVASGGYYEQF